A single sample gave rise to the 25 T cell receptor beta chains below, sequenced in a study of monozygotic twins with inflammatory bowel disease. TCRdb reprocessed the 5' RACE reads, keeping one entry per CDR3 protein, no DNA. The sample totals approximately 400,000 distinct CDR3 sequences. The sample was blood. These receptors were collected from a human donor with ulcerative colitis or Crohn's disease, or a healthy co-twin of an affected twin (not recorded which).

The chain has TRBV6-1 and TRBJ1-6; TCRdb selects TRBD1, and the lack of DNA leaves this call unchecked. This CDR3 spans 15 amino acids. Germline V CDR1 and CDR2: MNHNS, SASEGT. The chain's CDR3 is CASSLPWPENSPLHF.

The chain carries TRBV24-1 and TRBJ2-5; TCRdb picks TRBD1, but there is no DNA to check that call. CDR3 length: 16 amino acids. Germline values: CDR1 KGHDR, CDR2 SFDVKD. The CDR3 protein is CATSDPTGGVQETQYF.

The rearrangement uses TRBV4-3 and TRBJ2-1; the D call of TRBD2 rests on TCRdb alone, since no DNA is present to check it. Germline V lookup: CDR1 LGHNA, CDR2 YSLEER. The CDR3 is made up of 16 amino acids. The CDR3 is CASSQEVAELYNEQFF.

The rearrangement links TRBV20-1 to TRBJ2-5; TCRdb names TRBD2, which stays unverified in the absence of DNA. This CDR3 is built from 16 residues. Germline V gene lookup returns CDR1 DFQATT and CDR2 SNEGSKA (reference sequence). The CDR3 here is CSARSEAAGVFLTQYF.

CDR3 amino acids: CASSLYRGEQYF. V is TRBV7-2 and J is TRBJ2-7; TCRdb selects TRBD1, and the lack of DNA leaves this call unchecked. CDR3 length equals 12 residues. The germline gives CDR1 SGHTA, CDR2 FQGNSA. Combining the CDR3 with reference TRBV7-2 and TRBJ2-7 gives the whole variable domain GAGVSQSPSNKVTEKGKDVELRCDPISGHTALYWYRQSLGQGLEFLIYFQGNSAPDKSGLPSDRFSAERTGGSVSTLTIQRTQQEDSAVYLCASSLYRGEQYFGPGTRLTVT.

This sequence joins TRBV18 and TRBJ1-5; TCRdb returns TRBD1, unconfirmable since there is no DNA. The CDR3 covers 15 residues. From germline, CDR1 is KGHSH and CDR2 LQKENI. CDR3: CASSPDRAIFQPQHF.

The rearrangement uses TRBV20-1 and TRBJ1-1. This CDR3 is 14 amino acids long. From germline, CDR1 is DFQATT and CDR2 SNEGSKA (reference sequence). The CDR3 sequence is CSARMAVWNTEAFF.

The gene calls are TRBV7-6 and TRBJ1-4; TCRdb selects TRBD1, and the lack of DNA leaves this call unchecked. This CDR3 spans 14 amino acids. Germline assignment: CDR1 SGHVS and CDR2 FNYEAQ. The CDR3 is CASSSRSGGEKLFF.

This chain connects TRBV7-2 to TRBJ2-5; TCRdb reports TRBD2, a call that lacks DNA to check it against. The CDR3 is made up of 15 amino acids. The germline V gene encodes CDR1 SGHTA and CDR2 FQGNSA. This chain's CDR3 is CASSLMYNSAETQYF. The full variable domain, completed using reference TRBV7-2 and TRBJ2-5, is GAGVSQSPSNKVTEKGKDVELRCDPISGHTALYWYRQSLGQGLEFLIYFQGNSAPDKSGLPSDRFSAERTGGSVSTLTIQRTQQEDSAVYLCASSLMYNSAETQYFGPGTRLLVL.

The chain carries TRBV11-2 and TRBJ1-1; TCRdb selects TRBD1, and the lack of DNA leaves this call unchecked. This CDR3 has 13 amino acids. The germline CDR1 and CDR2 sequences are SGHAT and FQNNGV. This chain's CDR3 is CASNLLGGGDAFF.

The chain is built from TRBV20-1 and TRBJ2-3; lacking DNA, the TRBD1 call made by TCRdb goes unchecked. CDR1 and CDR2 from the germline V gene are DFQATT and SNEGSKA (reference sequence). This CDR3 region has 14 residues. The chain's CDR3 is CSARPGQVQDTQYF.

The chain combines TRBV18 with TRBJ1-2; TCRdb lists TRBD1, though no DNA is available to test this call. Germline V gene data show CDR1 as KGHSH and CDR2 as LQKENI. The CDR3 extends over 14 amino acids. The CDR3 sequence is CASSPTGYPYGYTF.

CDR3 in amino acids: CASSLAGTPYEQYF. The rearrangement links TRBV5-6 to TRBJ2-7; lacking DNA, the TRBD1 call made by TCRdb goes unchecked. CDR1 is SGHDT and CDR2 is YYEEEE in the germline V gene. There are 14 residues in the CDR3.

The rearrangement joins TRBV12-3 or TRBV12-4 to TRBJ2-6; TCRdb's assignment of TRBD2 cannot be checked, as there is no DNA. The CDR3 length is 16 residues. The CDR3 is CASSPVGPTGANVLTF.

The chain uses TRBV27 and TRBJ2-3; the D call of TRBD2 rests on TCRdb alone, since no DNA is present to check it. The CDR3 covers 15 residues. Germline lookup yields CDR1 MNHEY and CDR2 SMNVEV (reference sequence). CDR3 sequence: CASSRGLAGADTQYF.

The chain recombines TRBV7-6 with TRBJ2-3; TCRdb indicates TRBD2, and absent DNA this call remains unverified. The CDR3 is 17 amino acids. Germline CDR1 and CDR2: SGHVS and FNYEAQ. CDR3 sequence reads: CASSLDTTGLAGLTQYF. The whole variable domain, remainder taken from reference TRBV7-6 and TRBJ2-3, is GAGVSQSPRYKVTKRGQDVALRCDPISGHVSLYWYRQALGQGPEFLTYFNYEAQQDKSGLPNDRFSAERPEGSISTLTIQRTEQRDSAMYRCASSLDTTGLAGLTQYFGPGTRLTVL.

CDR3 in amino acids: CSARGGEGETQYF. The chain couples TRBV20-1 to TRBJ2-5; TCRdb's D call of TRBD2 is untestable without DNA. The germline CDR1 and CDR2 sequences are DFQATT and SNEGSKA (reference sequence). The CDR3 is 13 residues long.

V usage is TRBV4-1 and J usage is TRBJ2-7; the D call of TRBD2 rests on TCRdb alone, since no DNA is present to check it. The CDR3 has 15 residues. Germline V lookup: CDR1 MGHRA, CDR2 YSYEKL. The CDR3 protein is CASSGRLAASYEQYF.

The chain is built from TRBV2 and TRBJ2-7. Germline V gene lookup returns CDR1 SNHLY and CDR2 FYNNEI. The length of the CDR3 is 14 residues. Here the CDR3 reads CASNADRSSYEQYF. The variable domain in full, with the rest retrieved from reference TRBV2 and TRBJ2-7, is EPEVTQTPSHQVTQMGQEVILRCVPISNHLYFYWYRQILGQKVEFLVSFYNNEISEKSEIFDDQFSVERPDGSNFTLKIRSTKLEDSAMYFCASNADRSSYEQYFGPGTRLTVT.

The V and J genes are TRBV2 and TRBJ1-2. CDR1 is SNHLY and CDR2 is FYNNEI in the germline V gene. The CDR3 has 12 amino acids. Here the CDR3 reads CASVRANYGYTF.

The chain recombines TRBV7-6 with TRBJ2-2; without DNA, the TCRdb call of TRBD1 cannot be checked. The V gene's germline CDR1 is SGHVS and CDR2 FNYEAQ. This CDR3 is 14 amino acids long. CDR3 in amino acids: CASSSRPGRGELFF.

The CDR3 region is CSAREVEGAHYGYTF. The chain joins TRBV20-1 to TRBJ1-2; as DNA is missing, the TRBD1 call by TCRdb cannot be tested. CDR3 size: 15 residues. Germline-derived CDR1 and CDR2 are DFQATT and SNEGSKA (reference sequence).

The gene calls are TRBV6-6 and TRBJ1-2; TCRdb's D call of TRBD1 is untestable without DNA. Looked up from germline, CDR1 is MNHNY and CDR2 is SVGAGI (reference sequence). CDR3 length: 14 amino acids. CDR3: CASSYRGSTGGYTF.

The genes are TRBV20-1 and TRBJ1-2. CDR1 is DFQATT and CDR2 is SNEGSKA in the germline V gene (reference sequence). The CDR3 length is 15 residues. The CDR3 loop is CSARDANSMLSGYTF.

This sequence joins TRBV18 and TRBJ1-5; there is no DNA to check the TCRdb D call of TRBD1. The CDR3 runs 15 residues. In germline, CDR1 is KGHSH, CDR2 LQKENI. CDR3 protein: CASSPNRDSNQPQHF.